Described below is a single T cell receptor beta chain sequence and its context. The antigen is unknown. cDNA molecules carried unique molecular identifiers, and template switching added a universal primer site. TCRdb fed the 5' RACE reads into MiXCR, producing one record per CDR3 protein. The repertoire includes some 900,000 distinct CDR3 sequences, about 12% of them detected once, and about 1.5% sits in the top ten. This specimen belongs to a study of identical twins. Study-level results: For out-of-frame alpha sequences shared by twins, low generation probability was in excess. Insertions were fewer in abundant cord blood beta clonotypes, whereas memory repertoires showed none of this pattern. Findings came from cross-sectional statistics, without long-term follow-up of donors.

This sample was shared with a second study, whose subject was yellow fever vaccine responses in identical twins.

Sequencing input: PBMCs. This receptor was obtained from a woman aged 18-29 years in good health.

DNA for the CDR3: TGTGCCAGCAGCTCGACTAGCGGGGGGCCTCATCCCCGGGAGACCCAGTACTTC. Protein sequence: CASSSTSGGPHPRETQYF. The gene calls are TRBV11-2 and TRBJ2-5, with 13 bases identical to TRBD2. The CDR3 loop spans 18 amino acids. With 4 bases clipped from V and 5 bases from J, the junction kept 13 bases outside the gene matches. Germline-derived CDR1 and CDR2 are SGHAT and FQNNGV.